A single sample gave rise to the 13 T cell receptor beta chains below, sequenced in a study of identical twins. MiXCR was run by TCRdb on the 5' RACE reads, yielding one entry per CDR3 protein. The sample yields 500,000 to 650,000 distinct CDR3 sequences, about a fifth seen once. The same data also contributed to another study, on yellow fever vaccine responses in identical twins.

Sequencing was carried out using CD4+ T cells sorted from blood. These receptors all come from a woman aged 18 to 35 in good health.

This clonotype was counted only a few times. The chain employs TRBV20-1 and TRBJ1-1, with a weak D call TRBD1 (6 bases). CDR3 length equals 15 residues. Germline V gene data show CDR1 as DFQATT and CDR2 as SNEGSKA (reference sequence). The V end was cut by 1 base, the J end by 4 bases, with 16 bases between. CDR3 residues: CSARGKDRTSTEAFF. CDR3 nucleotides: TGCAGTGCTAGAGGAAAGGACAGAACTTCCACTGAAGCTTTCTTT.

This clonotype came up a few times. This chain connects TRBV12-3 or TRBV12-4 to TRBJ2-1; 10 bases agree with TRBD1. This CDR3 spans 17 amino acids. The J segment lost 4 bases and the V segment lost 2 bases, leaving 8 bases of the junction unmatched. The CDR3 DNA reads TGTGCCAGCAGTTTAAGTCCCGGGACAGGGGTATACAATGAGCAGTTCTTC. It codes for CASSLSPGTGVYNEQFF.

This clonotype was found a few times. The chain employs TRBV20-1 and TRBJ2-5; no clear D. This CDR3 has 12 amino acids. V shed 3 bases and J shed 2 bases, with 7 bases lying between them. Germline-derived CDR1 and CDR2 are DFQATT and SNEGSKA (reference sequence). Here the CDR3 reads CSASGGQETQYF. The DNA for the CDR3 is TGCAGTGCTAGTGGTGGGCAAGAGACCCAGTACTTC.

This clonotype turned up a few times. The rearrangement uses TRBV12-3 or TRBV12-4 and TRBJ2-1, with D perhaps TRBD2 (6 bases). Trimming took off 5 bases at V and 0 bases at J, with 17 bases between the two ends. There are 17 residues in the CDR3. The CDR3 spells CASSPSVGRDSYNEQFF. The CDR3 coding sequence is TGTGCCAGCAGTCCCTCGGTAGGGCGGGACTCCTACAATGAGCAGTTCTTC.

Notes on this clonotype: One end of the junction is discordant with germline, which a read error may explain. V is TRBV20-1 and J is TRBJ2-6; D is possibly TRBD2 (5 bases). There are 17 residues in the CDR3. From germline, CDR1 is DFQATT and CDR2 SNEGSKA (reference sequence). CDR3 residues: CSARGPGVSGGANVLTF. In DNA form, the CDR3 reads TGCAGTGCGAGAGGCCCAGGAGTTTCGGGGGGGGCCAACGTCCTGACTTTC.

V gene TRBV11-2 combines with J gene TRBJ1-6; TRBD1 might be the D (5 bases). Germline V gene sequence: CDR1 SGHAT, CDR2 FQNNGV. V was pared by 1 base and J by 10 bases, with 23 bases between. The CDR3 loop spans 18 amino acids. The CDR3 sequence is CASSLGPARSGANSPLHF. Here the CDR3 DNA reads TGTGCCAGCAGCTTAGGACCGGCCCGGAGCGGGGCGAACTCACCCCTCCACTTT.

This chain links TRBV7-2 with TRBJ2-7; no firm D call. Looked up from germline, CDR1 is SGHTA and CDR2 is FQGNSA. This CDR3 is 12 amino acids long. Trimming left V 2 bases short and J 3 bases short, with 5 bases between. The CDR3 loop reads CASSLMHYEQYV. CDR3 sequence (DNA): TGTGCCAGCAGCTTAATGCACTACGAGCAGTACGTC.

The V and J genes are TRBV6-5 and TRBJ2-1, with D perhaps matching TRBD2 (6 bases). Looked up from germline, CDR1 is MNHEY and CDR2 is SVGAGI. The germline V and J ends were trimmed by 0 bases and 2 bases, with 17 bases remaining between them. This CDR3 spans 18 amino acids. CDR3: CASSYSMVEEGPYNEQFF. CDR3 DNA sequence: TGTGCCAGCAGTTACTCGATGGTCGAGGAGGGACCCTACAATGAGCAGTTCTTC.

The chain uses TRBV29-1 and TRBJ2-7, with unresolved D. Germline V CDR1 and CDR2: SQVTM, ANQGSEA. V lost 5 bases to trimming and J lost 0 bases, with 8 bases between them. This CDR3 comprises 12 residues. This CDR3 is CSVRESSYEQYF. The CDR3 nucleotides read TGCAGCGTTAGGGAAAGCTCCTACGAGCAGTACTTC.

The CDR3 here is CASSQSAGAYGYTF. The CDR3 DNA reads TGTGCCAGCAGCCAAAGCGCGGGGGCCTATGGCTACACCTTC. The V and J genes are TRBV3-1 and TRBJ1-2, with D maybe TRBD1 (6 bases). V was pared by 2 bases and J by 4 bases, with 11 bases between. The CDR3 has 14 amino acids. Germline V lookup: CDR1 LGHDT, CDR2 YNNKEL (reference sequence).

This clonotype was found a few times. V usage is TRBV12-3 or TRBV12-4 and J usage is TRBJ2-7, with 7 bases that match TRBD2. With 6 bases clipped from V and 1 base from J, the junction kept 6 bases outside the gene matches. The CDR3 contains 14 residues. As DNA, the CDR3 is TGTGCCAGCAGCCAACTAGCGCTGTCCTACGAGCAGTACTTC. This encodes CASSQLALSYEQYF.

This chain joins TRBV5-1 and TRBJ1-2, with unresolved D. V lost 4 bases and J lost 7, with 20 bases in between. The germline V gene has CDR1 SGHRS and CDR2 YFSETQ. The CDR3 is made up of 15 amino acids. CDR3 sequence (DNA): TGCGCCAGCAGCCGTGGGGAGAGTAGGACGGTTGGCTACACCTTC. Translating it yields CASSRGESRTVGYTF. Looking up the rest from reference TRBV5-1 and TRBJ1-2 gives the full variable domain: KAGVTQTPRYLIKTRGQQVTLSCSPISGHRSVSWYQQTPGQGLQFLFEYFSETQRNKGNFPGRFSGRQFSNSRSEMNVSTLELGDSALYLCASSRGESRTVGYTFGSGTRLTVV.

This clonotype was counted a few times. The V call is TRBV24-1, the J call TRBJ1-5, with no clear D. The CDR3 runs 13 residues. CDR1 is KGHDR and CDR2 is SFDVKD in the germline V gene. V shed 5 bases and J shed 2 bases, with 6 bases lying between them. The CDR3 region is CATSGPGNQPQHF. In DNA, the CDR3 is TGTGCCACCAGTGGGCCGGGCAATCAGCCCCAGCATTTT.